This T cell receptor beta chain was documented in a study of CD8 T cells in Susac syndrome. Germline CDR1 is MDHEN and CDR2 is SYDVKM. This CDR3 has 13 amino acids. Trimming pared 6 bases from V and 5 bases from J, leaving 14 bases between. Reverse transcription of about 0.5 to 1 ug RNA used random hexamers. TCRdb reprocessed the immunoSEQ multiplex PCR reads via MiXCR and lists one record per CDR3 protein. This table has 150,000 to 190,000 distinct CDR3 sequences, 90% to 95% appearing once. From blood CD8+ and CD4+ T cells, the TCR beta chain was sequenced. The TCR comes from a human donor with multiple sclerosis. Material for sequencing was CD8+ T cells from PBMCs. J is TRBJ2-7 and V is TRBV28, with D perhaps given as TRBD1 or TRBD2 (5 bases each). The chain's CDR3 is CASSALRDHEQYF. CDR3 in DNA: TGTGCCAGCAGCGCCCTCAGGGACCACGAGCAGTACTTC.